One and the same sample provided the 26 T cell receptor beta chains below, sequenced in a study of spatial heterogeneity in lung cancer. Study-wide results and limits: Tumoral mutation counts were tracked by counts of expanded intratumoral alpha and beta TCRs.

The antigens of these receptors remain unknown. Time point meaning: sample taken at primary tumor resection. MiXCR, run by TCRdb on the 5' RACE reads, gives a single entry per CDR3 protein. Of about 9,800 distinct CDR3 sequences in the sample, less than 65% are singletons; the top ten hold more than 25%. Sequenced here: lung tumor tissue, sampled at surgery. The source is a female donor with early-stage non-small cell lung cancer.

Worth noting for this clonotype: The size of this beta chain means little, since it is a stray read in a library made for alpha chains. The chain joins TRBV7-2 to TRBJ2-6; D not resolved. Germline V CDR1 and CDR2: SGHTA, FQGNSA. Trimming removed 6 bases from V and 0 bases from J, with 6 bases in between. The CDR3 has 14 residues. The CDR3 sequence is CASRASSGANVLTF. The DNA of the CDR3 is TGTGCCAGCAGGGCGAGCTCTGGGGCCAACGTCCTGACTTTC. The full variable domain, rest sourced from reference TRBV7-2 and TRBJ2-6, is GAGVSQSPSNKVTEKGKDVELRCDPISGHTALYWYRQSLGQGLEFLIYFQGNSAPDKSGLPSDRFSAERTGGSVSTLTIQRTQQEDSAVYLCASRASSGANVLTFGAGSRLTVL.

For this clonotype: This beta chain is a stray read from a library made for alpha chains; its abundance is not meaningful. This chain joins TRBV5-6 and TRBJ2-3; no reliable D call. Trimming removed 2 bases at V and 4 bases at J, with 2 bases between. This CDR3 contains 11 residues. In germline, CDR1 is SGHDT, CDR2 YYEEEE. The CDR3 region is CASSFADTQYF. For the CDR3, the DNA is TGTGCCAGCAGCTTCGCAGATACGCAGTATTTT.

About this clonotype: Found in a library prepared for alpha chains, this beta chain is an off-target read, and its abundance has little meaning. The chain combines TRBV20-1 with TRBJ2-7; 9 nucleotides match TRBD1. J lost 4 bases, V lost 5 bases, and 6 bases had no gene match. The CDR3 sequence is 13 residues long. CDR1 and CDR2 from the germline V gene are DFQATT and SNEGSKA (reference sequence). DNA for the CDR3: TGCAGTGCTCTGGACAGGGGAAATTACGAGCAGTACTTC. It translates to CSALDRGNYEQYF.

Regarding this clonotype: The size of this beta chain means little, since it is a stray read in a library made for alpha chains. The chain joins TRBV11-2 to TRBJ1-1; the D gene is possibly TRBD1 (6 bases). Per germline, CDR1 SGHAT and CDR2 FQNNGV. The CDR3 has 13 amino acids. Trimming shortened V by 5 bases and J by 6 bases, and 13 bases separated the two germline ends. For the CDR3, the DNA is TGTGCCAGCAGCACCTCAGGGGTCCCTGAAGCTTTCTTT. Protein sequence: CASSTSGVPEAFF.

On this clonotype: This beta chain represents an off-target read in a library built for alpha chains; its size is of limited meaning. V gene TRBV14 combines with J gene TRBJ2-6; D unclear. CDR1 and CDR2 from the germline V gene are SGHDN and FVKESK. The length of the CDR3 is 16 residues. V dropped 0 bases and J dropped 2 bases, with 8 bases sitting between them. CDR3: CASSQDQVTGANVLTF. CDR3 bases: TGTGCCAGCAGCCAAGATCAAGTTACTGGGGCCAACGTCCTGACTTTC.

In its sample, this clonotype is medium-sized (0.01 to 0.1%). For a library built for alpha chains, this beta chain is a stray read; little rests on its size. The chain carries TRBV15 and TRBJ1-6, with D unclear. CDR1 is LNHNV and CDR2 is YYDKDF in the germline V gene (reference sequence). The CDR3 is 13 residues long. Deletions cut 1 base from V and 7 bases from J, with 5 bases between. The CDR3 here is CATSRVVNSPLHF. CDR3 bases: TGTGCCACCAGCAGAGTTGTAAATTCACCCCTCCACTTT.

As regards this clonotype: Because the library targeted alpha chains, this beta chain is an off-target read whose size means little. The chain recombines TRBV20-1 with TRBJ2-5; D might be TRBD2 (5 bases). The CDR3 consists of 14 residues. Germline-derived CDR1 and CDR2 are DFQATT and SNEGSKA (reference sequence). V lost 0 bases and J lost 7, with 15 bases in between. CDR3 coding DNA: TGCAGTGCTAGAGAACGTCTAGCAAAGGGGACCCAGTACTTC. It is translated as CSARERLAKGTQYF.

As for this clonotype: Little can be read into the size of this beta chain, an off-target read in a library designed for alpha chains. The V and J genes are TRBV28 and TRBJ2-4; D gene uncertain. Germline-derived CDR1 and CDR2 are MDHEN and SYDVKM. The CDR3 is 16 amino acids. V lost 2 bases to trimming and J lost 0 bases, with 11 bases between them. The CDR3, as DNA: TGTGCCAGCAGTTTAGGCGGTTACTCAGCCAAAAACATTCAGTACTTC. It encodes CASSLGGYSAKNIQYF.

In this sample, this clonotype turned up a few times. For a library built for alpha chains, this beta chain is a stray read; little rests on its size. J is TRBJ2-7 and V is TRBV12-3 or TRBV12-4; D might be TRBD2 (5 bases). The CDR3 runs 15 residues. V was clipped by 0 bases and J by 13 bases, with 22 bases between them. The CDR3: CASSLAGLGRGSSYF. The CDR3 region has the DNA TGTGCCAGCAGTTTAGCAGGGTTGGGGAGAGGGAGCAGTTACTTC.

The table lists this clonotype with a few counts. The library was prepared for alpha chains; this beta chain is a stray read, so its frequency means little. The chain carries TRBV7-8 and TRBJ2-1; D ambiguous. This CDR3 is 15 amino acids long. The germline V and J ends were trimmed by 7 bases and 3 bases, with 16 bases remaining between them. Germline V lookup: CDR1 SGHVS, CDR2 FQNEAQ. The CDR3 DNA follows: TGTGCCAGCAACTTTTACCAATCCGGCTACAATGAGCAGTTCTTC. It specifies CASNFYQSGYNEQFF. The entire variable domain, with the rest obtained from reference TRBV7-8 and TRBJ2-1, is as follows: GAGVSQSPRYKVAKRGQDVALRCDPISGHVSLFWYQQALGQGPEFLTYFQNEAQLDKSGLPSDRFFAERPEGSVSTLKIQRTQQEDSAVYLCASNFYQSGYNEQFFGPGTRLTVL.

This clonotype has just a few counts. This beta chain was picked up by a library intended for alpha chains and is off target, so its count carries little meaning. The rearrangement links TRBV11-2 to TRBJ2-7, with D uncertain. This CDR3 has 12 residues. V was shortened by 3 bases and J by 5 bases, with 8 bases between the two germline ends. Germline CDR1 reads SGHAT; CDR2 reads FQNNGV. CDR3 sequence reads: CASSFARDEQYF. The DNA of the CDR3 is TGTGCCAGCAGCTTCGCCCGGGACGAGCAGTACTTC.

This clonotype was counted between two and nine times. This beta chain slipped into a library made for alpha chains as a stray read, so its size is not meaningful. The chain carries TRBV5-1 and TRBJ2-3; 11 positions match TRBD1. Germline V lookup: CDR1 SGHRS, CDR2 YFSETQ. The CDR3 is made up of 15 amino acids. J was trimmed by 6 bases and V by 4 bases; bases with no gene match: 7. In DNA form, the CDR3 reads TGCGCCAGCAGCATGGGACAGGGGGGCGTCGATACGCAGTATTTT. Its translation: CASSMGQGGVDTQYF.

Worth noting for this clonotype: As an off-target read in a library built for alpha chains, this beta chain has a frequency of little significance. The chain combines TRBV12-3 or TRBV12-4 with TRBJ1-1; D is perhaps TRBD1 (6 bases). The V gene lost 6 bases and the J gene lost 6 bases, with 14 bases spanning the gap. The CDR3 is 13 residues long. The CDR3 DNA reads TGTGCCAGCAGCGACAGGTTTGGGGCTGAAGCTTTCTTT. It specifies CASSDRFGAEAFF.

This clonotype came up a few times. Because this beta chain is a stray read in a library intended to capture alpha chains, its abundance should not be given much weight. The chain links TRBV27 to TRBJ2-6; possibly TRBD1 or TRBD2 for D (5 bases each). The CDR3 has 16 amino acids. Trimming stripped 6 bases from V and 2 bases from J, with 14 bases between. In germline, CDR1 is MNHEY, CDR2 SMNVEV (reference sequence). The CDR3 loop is CASRPTLGAGANVLTF. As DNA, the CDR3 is TGTGCCAGCAGACCAACTTTGGGGGCTGGGGCCAACGTCCTGACTTTC.

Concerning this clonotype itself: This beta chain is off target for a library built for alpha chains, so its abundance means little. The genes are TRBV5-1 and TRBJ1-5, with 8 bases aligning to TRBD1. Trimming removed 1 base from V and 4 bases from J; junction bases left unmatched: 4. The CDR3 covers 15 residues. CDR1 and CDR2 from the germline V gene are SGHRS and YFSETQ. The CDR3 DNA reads TGCGCCAGCAGCTTGACCACAGGGGGAAATCAGCCCCAGCATTTT. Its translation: CASSLTTGGNQPQHF.

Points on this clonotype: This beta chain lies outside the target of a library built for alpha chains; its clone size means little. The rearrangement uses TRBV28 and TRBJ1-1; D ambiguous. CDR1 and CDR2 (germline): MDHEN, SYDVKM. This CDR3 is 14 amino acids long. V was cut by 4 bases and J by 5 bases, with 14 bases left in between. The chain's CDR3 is CASSWSSRITEAFF. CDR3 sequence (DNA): TGTGCCAGCAGTTGGTCGTCTCGGATTACTGAAGCTTTCTTT.

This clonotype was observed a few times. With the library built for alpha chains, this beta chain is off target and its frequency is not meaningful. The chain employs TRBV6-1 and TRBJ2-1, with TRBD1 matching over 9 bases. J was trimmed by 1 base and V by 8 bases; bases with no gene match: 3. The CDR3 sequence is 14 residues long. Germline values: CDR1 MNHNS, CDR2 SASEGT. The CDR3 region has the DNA TGTGCCAGCGCTGACAGGGGGTCCTACAATGAGCAGTTCTTC. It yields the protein CASADRGSYNEQFF.

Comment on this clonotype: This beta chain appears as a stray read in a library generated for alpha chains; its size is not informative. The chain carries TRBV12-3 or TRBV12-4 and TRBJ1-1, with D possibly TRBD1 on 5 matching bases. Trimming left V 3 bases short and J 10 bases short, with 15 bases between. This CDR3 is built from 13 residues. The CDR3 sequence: CASSLNTWDRAFF. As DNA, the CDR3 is TGTGCCAGCAGTTTGAATACCTGGGACCGAGCTTTCTTT.

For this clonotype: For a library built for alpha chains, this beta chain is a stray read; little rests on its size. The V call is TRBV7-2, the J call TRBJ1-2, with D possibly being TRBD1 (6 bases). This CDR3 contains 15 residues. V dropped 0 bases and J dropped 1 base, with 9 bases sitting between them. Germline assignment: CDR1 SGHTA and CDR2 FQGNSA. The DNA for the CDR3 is TGTGCCAGCAGCTTAGCGGACAGCAATAACTATGGCTACACCTTC. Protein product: CASSLADSNNYGYTF. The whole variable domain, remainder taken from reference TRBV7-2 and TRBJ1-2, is GAGVSQSPSNKVTEKGKDVELRCDPISGHTALYWYRQSLGQGLEFLIYFQGNSAPDKSGLPSDRFSAERTGGSVSTLTIQRTQQEDSAVYLCASSLADSNNYGYTFGSGTRLTVV.

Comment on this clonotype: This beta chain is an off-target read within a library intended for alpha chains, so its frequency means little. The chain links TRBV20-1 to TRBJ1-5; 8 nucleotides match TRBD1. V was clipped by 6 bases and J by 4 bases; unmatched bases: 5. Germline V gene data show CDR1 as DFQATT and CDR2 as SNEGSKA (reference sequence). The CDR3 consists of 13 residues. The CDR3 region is CSAGRTGNQPQHF. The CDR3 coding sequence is TGCAGTGCGGGCCGGACAGGGAATCAGCCCCAGCATTTT.

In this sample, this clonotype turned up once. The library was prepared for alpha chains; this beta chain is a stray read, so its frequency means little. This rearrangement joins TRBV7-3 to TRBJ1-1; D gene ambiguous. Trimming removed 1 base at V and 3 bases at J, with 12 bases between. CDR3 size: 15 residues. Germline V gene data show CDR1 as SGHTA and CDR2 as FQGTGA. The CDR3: CASSLNPGMDTEAFF. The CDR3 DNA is TGTGCCAGCAGCTTAAATCCTGGGATGGACACTGAAGCTTTCTTT.

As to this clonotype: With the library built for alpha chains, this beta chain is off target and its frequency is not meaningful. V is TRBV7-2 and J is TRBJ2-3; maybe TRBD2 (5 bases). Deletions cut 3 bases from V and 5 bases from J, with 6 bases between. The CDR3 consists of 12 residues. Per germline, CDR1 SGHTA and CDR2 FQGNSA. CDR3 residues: CASSFGEDTQYF. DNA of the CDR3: TGTGCCAGCAGCTTCGGGGAAGATACGCAGTATTTT.

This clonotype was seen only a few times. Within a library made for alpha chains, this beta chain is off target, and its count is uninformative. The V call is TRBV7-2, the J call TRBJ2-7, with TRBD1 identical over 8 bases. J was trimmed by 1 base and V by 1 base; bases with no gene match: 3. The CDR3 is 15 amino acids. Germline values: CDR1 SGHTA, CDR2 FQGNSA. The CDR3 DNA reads TGTGCCAGCAGCTTAGTCTGGACAGGGTCCTACGAGCAGTACTTC. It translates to CASSLVWTGSYEQYF.

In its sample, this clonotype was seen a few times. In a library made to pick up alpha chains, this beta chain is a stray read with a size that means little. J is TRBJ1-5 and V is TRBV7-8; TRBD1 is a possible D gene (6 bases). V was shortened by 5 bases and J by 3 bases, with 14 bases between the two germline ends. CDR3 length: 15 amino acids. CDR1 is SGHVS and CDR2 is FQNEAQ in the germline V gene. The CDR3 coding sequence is TGTGCCAGCAGCCGGGACATGGGAATCAATCAGCCCCAGCATTTT. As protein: CASSRDMGINQPQHF.

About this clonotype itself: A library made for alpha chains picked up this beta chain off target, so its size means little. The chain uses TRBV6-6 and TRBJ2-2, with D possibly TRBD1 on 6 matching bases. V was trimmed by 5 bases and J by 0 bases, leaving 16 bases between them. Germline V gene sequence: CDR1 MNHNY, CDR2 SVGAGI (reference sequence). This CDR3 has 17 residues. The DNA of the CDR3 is TGTGCCAGCAGTAAATATAGGACAGCCGCGAACACCGGGGAGCTGTTTTTT. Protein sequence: CASSKYRTAANTGELFF.

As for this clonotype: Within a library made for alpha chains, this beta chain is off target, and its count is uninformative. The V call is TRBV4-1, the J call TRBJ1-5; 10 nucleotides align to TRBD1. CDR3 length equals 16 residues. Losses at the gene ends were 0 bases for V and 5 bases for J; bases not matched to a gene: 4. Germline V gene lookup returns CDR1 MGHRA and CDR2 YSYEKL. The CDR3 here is CASSQDPGQGYQPQHF. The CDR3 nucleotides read TGCGCCAGCAGCCAAGACCCGGGACAGGGGTATCAGCCCCAGCATTTT.